The 5 T cell receptor beta chains reported below all come from one sample, sequenced in a study of T cells in Graves' hyperthyroidism and ophthalmopathy. RNA transcripts were the template for amplifying TCR beta CDR3 regions. HTBI primers were employed in a first-round RT-PCR of the TCR CDR3. Each CDR3 protein is one row after TCRdb ran MiXCR on the multiplex PCR reads. The profile shows some 770,000 distinct CDR3 sequences, over 15% of them singletons. The sample comprised blood. Receptors were obtained from a man between 18 and 29 years old with Graves' hyperthyroidism.

This sequence joins TRBV9 and TRBJ2-1, with 13 bases that match TRBD2. The germline V gene encodes CDR1 SGDLS and CDR2 YYNGEE. CDR3 length: 18 amino acids. The J segment lost 3 bases and the V segment lost 3 bases, leaving 9 bases of the junction unmatched. The CDR3 DNA reads TGTGCCAGCAGCGATGGGACTAGCGGGGCCGCTAGCTACAATGAGCAGTTCTTC. Translating gives CASSDGTSGAASYNEQFF.

Ten or more counts support this clonotype. The genes are TRBV29-1 and TRBJ1-2; D remains unclear. Per germline, CDR1 SQVTM and CDR2 ANQGSEA. The CDR3 extends over 14 amino acids. Trimming took off 2 bases at V and 4 bases at J, with 14 bases between the two ends. Here the CDR3 reads CSVERPENGYGYTF. CDR3 sequence (DNA): TGCAGCGTTGAACGACCGGAGAATGGCTATGGCTACACCTTC.

V gene TRBV19 combines with J gene TRBJ1-1; D ambiguous. The V and J ends lost 3 bases and 7 bases respectively, with 9 bases between them. The CDR3 totals 12 residues. The germline CDR1 and CDR2 sequences are LNHDA and SQIVND (reference sequence). The CDR3: CASSIHSGEAFF. CDR3 sequence (DNA): TGTGCCAGTAGTATCCATAGCGGTGAAGCTTTCTTT.

The chain links TRBV7-8 to TRBJ2-1; 16 nucleotides line up with TRBD2. Germline loops: CDR1 SGHVS, CDR2 FQNEAQ. The V and J ends lost 5 bases and 7 bases, in that order; junction bases with no gene match: 5. This CDR3 spans 16 amino acids. The CDR3 DNA is TGTGCCAGCAGCCGATCGGGACTAGCGGGAGGGAATGAGCAGTTCTTC. It translates to CASSRSGLAGGNEQFF. Based on the CDR3 plus reference TRBV7-8 and TRBJ2-1, the full variable domain is GAGVSQSPRYKVAKRGQDVALRCDPISGHVSLFWYQQALGQGPEFLTYFQNEAQLDKSGLPSDRFFAERPEGSVSTLKIQRTQQEDSAVYLCASSRSGLAGGNEQFFGPGTRLTVL.

This clonotype was recorded at least ten times. This chain connects TRBV20-1 to TRBJ2-3, with TRBD2 identical over 7 bases. This CDR3 is 14 amino acids long. V lost 6 bases, J lost 4 bases, and 10 bases stayed unmatched. Germline-derived CDR1 and CDR2 are DFQATT and SNEGSKA (reference sequence). The CDR3 loop is CSAILAKAPDTQYF. In DNA, the CDR3 is TGCAGTGCCATACTAGCGAAGGCCCCAGATACGCAGTATTTT.